Shown below are 3 T cell receptor beta chains from a single sample sequenced in a study of T cell changes during pregnancy in multiple sclerosis. Assay: immunoSEQ multiplex PCR; the TCRdb copy retains only in-frame clones and omits some. This sample yields 90,000 to 150,000 clones, of which roughly 92% are seen a single time; roughly 6% belongs to the top ten. Specimen: peripheral blood, collected before pregnancy. These receptors all stem from a female donor with multiple sclerosis, enrolled in a pregnancy study.

CDR3 sequence (DNA): TGTGCCAGCAGCTTTCAGGCCGGGACAGCCTACGAGCAGTACTTC. It codes for CASSFQAGTAYEQYF. The chain carries TRBV5-6 and TRBJ2-7, with 7 bases lining up with TRBD1. Germline CDR1 is SGHDT and CDR2 is YYEEEE. The CDR3 totals 15 residues. The J segment lost 2 bases and the V segment lost 2 bases, leaving 7 bases of the junction unmatched.

This clone has only a few counts. The chain uses TRBV6-5 and TRBJ2-5; TRBD2 matches at 7 bases. Germline CDR1 MNHEY, CDR2 SVGAGI. The CDR3 consists of 15 residues. Trimming at V came to 0 bases and at J to 5 bases, leaving 6 bases not matched to a gene. CDR3 in amino acids: CASSYSLAVWETQYF. CDR3 sequence (DNA): TGTGCCAGCAGTTACTCCCTAGCGGTGTGGGAGACCCAGTACTTC.

In its sample, this clone was seen many times. The chain recombines TRBV6-1 with TRBJ1-1; a weak D match, TRBD1 (5 bases). Trimming took off 5 bases at V and 4 bases at J, with 17 bases between the two ends. Per germline, CDR1 MNHNS and CDR2 SASEGT. This CDR3 spans 15 amino acids. The CDR3, as DNA: TGTGCCAGCAGTCAAAGGGGATCCGGGGGCACTGAAGCTTTCTTT. It codes for CASSQRGSGGTEAFF.